The entry below gives a single TCR beta chain sequence along with its context. Its antigen is unidentified. The junction differs from germline at one of its ends, possibly a read error. The same CDR3 is also encoded by other DNA sequences in this sample. Thyroid surgery was preceded by no treatment in any patient. The length of the CDR3 is 13 residues. This sample was included in a study of metastatic and nonmetastatic thyroid tumors. Study context: Repertoire comparisons spanned blood and tumor or nodule tissue from malignant and benign thyroid patients. Study-level points and caveats: When malignant thyroid tumors were compared with benign nodules, TCR beta diversity was reportedly significantly higher in the malignant tumors. This held in both blood and tumor samples.

Per the original data handling: For papillary thyroid cancer, a distant-metastasis classifier was constructed from CDR3 differences observed across clinicopathological groups. With MiXCR, TCRdb called clones anew from the PCR reads. The V and J calls come from TCRdb's annotation, not from the publication. The sample has roughly 2,000 clones, approximately 42% seen once; the top ten hold 98% to 99.3%. Input material: adjacent normal tissue. This receptor was taken from a female donor with papillary thyroid cancer or a benign thyroid nodule (not recorded which). Some clones in this sample may be carry-over from other donors' samples. The genes are TRBV12-3 or TRBV12-4 and TRBJ2-7; D may be TRBD2 (5 bases). CDR3 bases: TGCGCCAGCAGTTTAGCGCAAGGGCACGAGCAGTACTTC. This sequence encodes CASSLAQGHEQYF.